The subject of this entry is one T cell receptor (beta chain). Method: immunoSEQ multiplex PCR; TCRdb's copy keeps in-frame clones and lacks some. The table records over 150,000 clones, 80% to 90% of them present only once. These data come from a study of blood T cell repertoires in COVID-19. The receptor comes from a woman aged 80 or older with COVID-19, enrolled during active disease. The sequenced sample was peripheral blood.

Written as DNA, the CDR3 is TGTGCCATCAAGGGGCGGGACGGGACCCAGTACTTC. Residues: CAIKGRDGTQYF. The V gene is TRBV10-3, the J gene TRBJ2-5; TRBD2 is a possible D gene (6 bases). Germline-derived CDR1 and CDR2 are ENHRY and SYGVKD. Between the trimmed V and J ends, which lost 7 bases and 7 bases, there was a span of 13 bases. The CDR3 has 12 residues.